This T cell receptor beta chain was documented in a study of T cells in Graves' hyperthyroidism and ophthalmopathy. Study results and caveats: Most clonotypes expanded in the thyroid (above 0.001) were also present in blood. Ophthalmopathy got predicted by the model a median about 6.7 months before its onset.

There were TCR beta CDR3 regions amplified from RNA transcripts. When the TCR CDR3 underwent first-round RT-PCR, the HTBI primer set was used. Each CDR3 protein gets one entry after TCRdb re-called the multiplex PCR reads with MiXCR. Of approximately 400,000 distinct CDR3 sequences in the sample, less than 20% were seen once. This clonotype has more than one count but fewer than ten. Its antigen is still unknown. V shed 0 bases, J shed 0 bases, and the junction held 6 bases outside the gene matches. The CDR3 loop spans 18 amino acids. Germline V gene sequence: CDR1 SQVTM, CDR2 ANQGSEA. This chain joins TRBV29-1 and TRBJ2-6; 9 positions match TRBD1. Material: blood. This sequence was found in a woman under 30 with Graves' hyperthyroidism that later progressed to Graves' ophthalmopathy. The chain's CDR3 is CSVEETGTGSSGANVLTF. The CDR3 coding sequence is TGCAGCGTTGAAGAGACCGGGACAGGGAGCTCTGGGGCCAACGTCCTGACTTTC.